The clone carrying this T cell receptor (beta chain) showed up just once. This sample was taken from a study of control samples from healthy donors and cancer patients. The junction had 17 bases not matched to a gene; V was cut back by 5 bases and J by 0 bases. Looked up from germline, CDR1 is MDHEN and CDR2 is SYDVKM. The CDR3 is 19 residues long. Generated by immunoSEQ multiplex PCR, the TCRdb table keeps only in-frame clones and is missing some. Of some 130,000 clones in the sample, 92% were seen once. The source material was blood. The chain links TRBV28 to TRBJ2-7; 9 bases map to TRBD2. This TCR was recovered from a woman between 50 and 59 years old in good health. This chain's CDR3 is CASSPDSYLAGKISYEQYF. CDR3 DNA sequence: TGTGCCAGCAGTCCAGACAGTTACCTAGCGGGGAAAATCTCCTACGAGCAGTACTTC.